These 16 T cell receptor beta chains were all obtained from the same sample, sequenced in a study of blood T cells in healthy people across ages. The authors ran a second PCR of about 6 to 11 cycles using a sample-barcoded 5' primer and a J-beta primer mix. Each CDR3 protein gets one entry after TCRdb re-called the 5' RACE reads with MiXCR. Among roughly 930,000 distinct CDR3 sequences listed, 48% were seen once. What was sequenced was blood. The source of these receptors is a man aged 25 to 45 in good health.

This clonotype was found a few times. The V gene is TRBV7-8, the J gene TRBJ1-2; D might be TRBD1 (6 bases). Trimming took off 1 base at V and 2 bases at J, with 8 bases between the two ends. CDR1 SGHVS and CDR2 FQNEAQ come from the germline V gene. The CDR3 sequence is 14 residues long. CDR3 nucleotide sequence: TGTGCCAGCAGCTTAGTCCAGGGGAACTATGGCTACACCTTC. This sequence encodes CASSLVQGNYGYTF.

A note on this clonotype: One base away lies a much larger clone, so this may be a sequencing read error. This chain uses TRBV28 with TRBJ1-6; no definite D call. CDR3 length: 15 amino acids. Germline assignment: CDR1 MDHEN and CDR2 SYDVKM. CDR3 in DNA: TGTGCCGGCAGTCCCCCGGCTGGGTACGAATCACCCCTCCACTTT. Its translation: CAGSPPAGYESPLHF.

This sequence joins TRBV10-3 and TRBJ1-4; the D is unclear. Between the trimmed V and J ends, which lost 8 bases and 6 bases, there was a span of 7 bases. Per the germline V gene, CDR1 is ENHRY and CDR2 is SYGVKD. The CDR3 runs 11 residues. The CDR3, as DNA: TGTGCCATCCGTCGGGATGAAAAACTGTTTTTT. Its protein is CAIRRDEKLFF.

The gene calls are TRBV3-1 and TRBJ2-3; the D is unclear. The germline V and J ends were trimmed by 3 bases and 0 bases, with 4 bases remaining between them. CDR1 is LGHDT, CDR2 YNNKEL, per germline (reference sequence). The CDR3 loop spans 13 amino acids. CDR3 region: CASSQNSTDTQYF. The CDR3 bases are TGTGCCAGCAGCCAGAACAGCACAGATACGCAGTATTTT.

The V gene is TRBV29-1, the J gene TRBJ1-1; TRBD1 matches at 7 bases. Losses at the gene ends were 0 bases for V and 1 base for J; bases not matched to a gene: 8. The CDR3 length is 16 residues. Germline V gene sequence: CDR1 SQVTM, CDR2 ANQGSEA. CDR3 residues: CSVEDPRDRRNTEAFF. The CDR3 DNA follows: TGCAGCGTTGAAGATCCCCGGGACAGACGGAACACTGAAGCTTTCTTT. The whole variable domain, remainder taken from reference TRBV29-1 and TRBJ1-1, is SAVISQKPSRDICQRGTSLTIQCQVDSQVTMMFWYRQQPGQSLTLIATANQGSEATYESGFVIDKFPISRPNLTFSTLTVSNMSPEDSSIYLCSVEDPRDRRNTEAFFGQGTRLTVV.

This clonotype was seen more than once but under ten times. The V gene is TRBV5-1, the J gene TRBJ1-1; 7 bases align to TRBD1. Germline V gene data show CDR1 as SGHRS and CDR2 as YFSETQ. Trimming at V came to 0 bases and at J to 2 bases, leaving 19 bases not matched to a gene. The CDR3 contains 20 residues. The CDR3 region has the DNA TGCGCCAGCAGCTTGGATTCTTTGTTTAGGGGGCACGTAGATAACACTGAAGCTTTCTTT. This encodes CASSLDSLFRGHVDNTEAFF. The entire variable domain, with the rest obtained from reference TRBV5-1 and TRBJ1-1, is as follows: KAGVTQTPRYLIKTRGQQVTLSCSPISGHRSVSWYQQTPGQGLQFLFEYFSETQRNKGNFPGRFSGRQFSNSRSEMNVSTLELGDSALYLCASSLDSLFRGHVDNTEAFFGQGTRLTVV.

The rearrangement uses TRBV28 and TRBJ1-2; 8 bases line up with TRBD1. The CDR3 has 14 amino acids. V shed 5 bases, J shed 8 bases, and the junction held 10 bases outside the gene matches. CDR1 is MDHEN, CDR2 SYDVKM, per germline. The CDR3 here is CASSVRWTGLGYTF. CDR3 DNA: TGTGCCAGCAGTGTACGATGGACAGGGCTGGGCTACACCTTC.

The rearrangement joins TRBV4-3 to TRBJ2-1; D is uncertain. V lost 0 bases, J lost 0 bases, and 9 bases lay in between. In germline, CDR1 is LGHNA, CDR2 YSLEER. The CDR3 runs to 16 residues. CDR3 nucleotide sequence: TGCGCCAGCAGCCAAGATTGGAGAGTCTCCTACAATGAGCAGTTCTTC. Translated, it gives CASSQDWRVSYNEQFF.

The rearrangement joins TRBV12-3 or TRBV12-4 to TRBJ2-4, with a tentative D call TRBD2 (6 bases). The J call is in doubt because the DNA end fits TRBJ2-7 better. This CDR3 contains 17 residues. In DNA, the CDR3 is TGTGCCAGCAGTTTAAACGGCGGAGGGCGCGTAGGAAACGAGCAGTACTTC. Its protein product is CASSLNGGGRVGNEQYF.

The V gene is TRBV4-3, the J gene TRBJ1-2; no clear D. CDR1 is LGHNA, CDR2 YSLEER, per germline. V gave up 4 bases and J gave up 1 base, with 13 bases separating them. The CDR3 is 15 residues long. This chain's CDR3 is CASSPRFADNYGYTF. The DNA for the CDR3 is TGCGCCAGCAGCCCACGTTTTGCAGATAACTATGGCTACACCTTC.

This clonotype was detected a few times. CDR3 sequence: CASSLGTGATEAFF. As DNA, the CDR3 is TGTGCCAGCAGTCTTGGGACAGGGGCCACTGAAGCTTTCTTT. V usage is TRBV27 and J usage is TRBJ1-1; 10 nucleotides agree with TRBD1. This CDR3 is built from 14 residues. Germline V gene data show CDR1 as MNHEY and CDR2 as SMNVEV (reference sequence). V lost 5 bases and J lost 4; bases outside the gene matches: 4.

The rearrangement joins TRBV30 to TRBJ2-3, with no clear D. This CDR3 is built from 11 residues. V was trimmed by 3 bases and J by 2 bases, leaving 3 bases between them. The V gene's germline CDR1 is GTSNPN and CDR2 SVGIG (reference sequence). CDR3 region: CAWRDTDTQYF. CDR3 in DNA: TGTGCCTGGAGGGACACAGATACGCAGTATTTT.

The chain combines TRBV5-1 with TRBJ2-7; TRBD2 aligns across 11 bases. The J segment lost 7 bases and the V segment lost 0 bases, leaving 15 bases of the junction unmatched. The CDR3 is made up of 18 amino acids. The V gene's germline CDR1 is SGHRS and CDR2 YFSETQ. The CDR3, as DNA: TGCGCCAGCAGCTTGGTTGTAGCGGGGGGGAGCTCCTACAATGAGCAGTACTTC. Encoded protein: CASSLVVAGGSSYNEQYF.

The rearrangement joins TRBV4-2 to TRBJ2-5; D is undetermined. Germline V gives CDR1 LGHNA, CDR2 YNFKEQ. The CDR3 totals 18 residues. V shed 0 bases and J shed 3 bases, with 20 bases lying between them. CDR3 in amino acids: CASSQEPLPRIVKETQYF. CDR3 bases: TGTGCCAGCAGCCAAGAACCCCTTCCTCGGATCGTGAAAGAGACCCAGTACTTC.

The chain recombines TRBV6-1 with TRBJ1-5, with 7 bases matching TRBD1. The germline CDR1 and CDR2 sequences are MNHNS and SASEGT. After removal of 4 bases from V and 3 bases from J, the junction contained 6 bases not matched to a gene. CDR3 length: 15 residues. CDR3 DNA: TGTGCCAGCAGTGCGGGGACAGCCTACAATCAGCCCCAGCATTTT. Translating gives CASSAGTAYNQPQHF.

The J gene is TRBJ2-4, the V gene TRBV11-2; D is unclear. TRBJ2-7 matches the DNA end more closely, so the J call is doubtful. The CDR3 contains 13 residues. Looked up from germline, CDR1 is SGHAT and CDR2 is FQNNGV. In nucleotides, the CDR3 is TGTGCCAGCAGCTTAGATGAGAGGACCGAGCAGTACTTC. Translation: CASSLDERTEQYF.